The TCR beta chain under discussion was sequenced for a study of cytomegalovirus exposure and HLA in healthy donors. Background on the study: Of some 360 genotyped donors, about 80% clustered with self-reported Caucasian donors.

With respect to this clone: Antigen specificity is unknown.

In the PCR, 60 Vbeta and 13 Jbeta primers were used. The data were produced by immunoSEQ multiplex PCR, yet TCRdb's version contains in-frame clones alone and is incomplete. The sample holds around 250,000 clones, 81% seen once. Findings of the study overall: HLA alleles showed associations with some 15,000 TCR beta sequences in a later analysis, at a 0.05 false discovery rate. Later analysis suggested most CMV-associated TCR beta chains were HLA-restricted.

CDR1 is LNHDA and CDR2 is SQIVND in the germline V gene (reference sequence). This CDR3 is built from 14 residues. The V segment lost 7 bases and the J segment 1 base; nucleotides outside the gene matches: 6. What was sequenced was PBMCs. This sequence was found in a woman in her sixties or seventies in good health and CMV-seropositive. The chain links TRBV19 to TRBJ1-1; 7 bases fit TRBD1. CDR3 DNA sequence: TGTGCCAGTATTAAGGGGGCCGCGAACACTGAAGCTTTCTTT. This encodes CASIKGAANTEAFF.